This TCR beta chain was identified during a study of T cell changes during pregnancy in multiple sclerosis. This table comes from immunoSEQ multiplex PCR, and its TCRdb copy is limited to in-frame clones, with some not included. The sample lists roughly 89,000 clones; 85% to 95% were seen once. This sequence was found in a female donor with multiple sclerosis, enrolled in a pregnancy study. The sequencing used peripheral blood, collected in the third trimester of pregnancy.

CDR3 loop: CALLWGQGDYGYTF. The DNA for the CDR3 is TGTGCCCTTCTTTGGGGGCAGGGAGATTATGGCTACACCTTC. The chain couples TRBV2 to TRBJ1-2; tentatively, D is TRBD1 (6 bases). V lost 11 bases and J lost 5, with 21 bases in between. Germline V gene sequence: CDR1 SNHLY, CDR2 FYNNEI. The CDR3 consists of 14 residues.